This T cell receptor beta chain was sequenced for a study of T cell clonality in common variable immunodeficiency. Study-level findings and limits: Compared with controls, CVID subjects had fewer shared TCRbeta clones.

In this sample, this clone turned up many times. Its target is not known. The missing CDR3 end, 3 residues past where the read stops, is filled in from the germline J gene. The trim removed 5 bases at V and 6 bases at J, leaving 12 bases unmatched. Germline V gene data show CDR1 as DFQATT and CDR2 as SNEGSKA (reference sequence). The CDR3 length is 14 residues. Equal genomic DNA amounts from CVID and control samples were sequenced. TCRdb's table, derived via immunoSEQ multiplex PCR, lists solely in-frame clones and lacks some. There are 52,000 or so clones in the sample, none observed a single time. Sequenced sample: peripheral blood mononuclear cells. The chain joins TRBV20-1 to TRBJ1-2, with TRBD1 matching 7 bases. The clonotype originates from a person aged 18 to 75 in good health. Incomplete CDR3 DNA: TGCAGTGCTCCTGGTTTAAGGGGGCGGCATGGC. Protein product: CSAPGLRGRHG. The full CDR3 reads CSAPGLRGRHGYTF.